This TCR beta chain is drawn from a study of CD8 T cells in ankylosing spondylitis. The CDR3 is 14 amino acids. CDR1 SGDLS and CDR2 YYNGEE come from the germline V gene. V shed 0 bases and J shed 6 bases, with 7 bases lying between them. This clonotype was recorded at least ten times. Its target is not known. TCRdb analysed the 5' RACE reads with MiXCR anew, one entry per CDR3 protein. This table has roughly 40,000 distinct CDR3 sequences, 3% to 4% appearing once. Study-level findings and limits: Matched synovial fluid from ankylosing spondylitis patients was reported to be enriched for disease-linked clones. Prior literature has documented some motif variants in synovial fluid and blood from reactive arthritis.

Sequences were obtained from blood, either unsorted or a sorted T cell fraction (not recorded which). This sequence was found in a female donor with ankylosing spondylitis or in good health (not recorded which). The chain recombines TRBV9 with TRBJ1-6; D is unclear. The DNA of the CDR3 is TGTGCCAGCAGCGTAGGTGGATTTAATTCACCCCTCCACTTT. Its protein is CASSVGGFNSPLHF.